Below are 6 T cell receptor beta chains sequenced from a single sample in a study of blood T cells in healthy people across ages. A second PCR of about 7 to 11 cycles used a sample-barcoded 5' primer and a J-beta primer mix. TCRdb re-called the 5' RACE reads through MiXCR, storing one row per CDR3 protein. The sample has around 670,000 distinct CDR3 sequences; about 28% are singletons. Sequencing was performed on blood. These receptors all stem from a woman over 75 in good health.

Note on this clonotype: It may be a read error: a sequence one base away is much more abundant. The chain combines TRBV18 with TRBJ2-5, with D perhaps TRBD2 (6 bases). In germline, CDR1 is KGHSH, CDR2 LQKENI. The CDR3 is 13 amino acids. Trimming shortened V by 3 bases and J by 7 bases, and 12 bases separated the two germline ends. The CDR3 nucleotides are TGTGCCAGCTCACCCGGGGGTTACGGGACCCAGTACTTC. Amino acid sequence: CASSPGGYGTQYF.

In the case of this clonotype: A read error may be the cause here, since a much bigger clone is one base away. The chain carries TRBV20-1 and TRBJ2-1; no clear D. The V end was cut by 2 bases, the J end by 13 bases, with 12 bases between. The CDR3 contains 11 residues. CDR1 DFQATT and CDR2 SNEGSKA come from the germline V gene (reference sequence). The CDR3 DNA follows: TGCAGTGCTAGACAAGACGAGACCCAGTTCTTC. Encoded protein: CSARQDETQFF.

Ten or more counts support this clonotype. A clone one base away is much larger, so this may be a read error. The chain couples TRBV11-2 to TRBJ2-3, with D hard to call. Germline CDR1 reads SGHAT; CDR2 reads FQNNGV. This CDR3 is 14 amino acids long. V lost 4 bases and J 0 bases, leaving 8 bases between the germline ends. CDR3 sequence reads: CASSWLGSTDTQYF. In nucleotides, the CDR3 is TGTGCCAGCAGCTGGCTGGGGAGCACAGATACGCAGTATTTT.

This clonotype has at least ten counts. The CDR3 DNA reads as TGTGCCAGCAGCCGCTTGGGGGGGGGGATAGCCAAAAACATTCAGTACTTC. This gives the protein CASSRLGGGIAKNIQYF. V is TRBV11-2 and J is TRBJ2-4; TRBD2 matches 7 bases. Germline V CDR1 and CDR2: SGHAT, FQNNGV. Losses at the gene ends were 5 bases for V and 0 bases for J; bases not matched to a gene: 10. The CDR3 consists of 17 residues.

This clonotype showed up many times. V gene TRBV20-1 combines with J gene TRBJ1-2, with a weak D call TRBD1 (5 bases). This CDR3 has 12 residues. Deletions cut 2 bases from V and 4 bases from J, with 8 bases between. Per germline, CDR1 DFQATT and CDR2 SNEGSKA (reference sequence). Written as DNA, the CDR3 is TGCAGTGCTAGATCAGACAGCTATGGCTACACCTTC. Encoded protein: CSARSDSYGYTF.

This clonotype was counted ten times or more. Its ends do not fully match the called genes, so a read error is possible. The rearrangement joins TRBV6-1 to TRBJ2-1; the D gene could be TRBD1 or TRBD2 (6 bases each). Germline CDR1 MNHNS, CDR2 SASEGT. The CDR3 is 14 residues long. CDR3 DNA sequence: TGTGCCAGCACTGAAGGGGGGCCACACAATGAGCAGTTCTTC. Translation gives CASTEGGPHNEQFF.